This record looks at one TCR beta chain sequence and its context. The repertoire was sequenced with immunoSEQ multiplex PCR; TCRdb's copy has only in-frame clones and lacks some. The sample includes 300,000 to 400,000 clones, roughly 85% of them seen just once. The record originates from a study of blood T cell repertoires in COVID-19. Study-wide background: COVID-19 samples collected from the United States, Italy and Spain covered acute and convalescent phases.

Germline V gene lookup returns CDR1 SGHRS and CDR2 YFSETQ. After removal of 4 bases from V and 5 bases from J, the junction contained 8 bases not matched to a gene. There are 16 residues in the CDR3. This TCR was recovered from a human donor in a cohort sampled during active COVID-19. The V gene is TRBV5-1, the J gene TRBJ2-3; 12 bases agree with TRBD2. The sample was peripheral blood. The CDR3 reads CASSTGLAGLVDTQYF. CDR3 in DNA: TGCGCCAGCAGCACAGGACTAGCGGGGTTGGTAGATACGCAGTATTTT.